This T cell receptor beta chain derives from a study of Ad26.COV2.S vaccination and SARS-CoV-2 variants. Study context: Donor was one of the participants in the Ad26.COV2.S arm of the COV1001 trial.

Regarding treatment: roughly 18 received Ad26.COV2.S at low or high dose, single or two shots; 5 received placebo; per-sample allocation not given. Vaccine and placebo recipients were sampled on day 63 after the first injection. Assay: immunoSEQ multiplex PCR; the TCRdb copy retains only in-frame clones and omits some. The sample lists 440,000 or so clones; roughly 90% were seen once. V lost 2 bases to trimming and J lost 5 bases; unmatched junction nucleotides: 10. Germline V lookup: CDR1 MNHEY, CDR2 SVGEGT. The CDR3 sequence is 17 residues long. Here the sequenced sample was peripheral blood, taken in a trial of Ad26.COV2.S vaccine versus placebo. This receptor was obtained from a person aged 18-65 years who received the Ad26.COV2.S COVID-19 vaccine or a placebo. This sequence joins TRBV6-2 or TRBV6-3 and TRBJ2-7; 12 positions match TRBD2. The CDR3 DNA follows: TGTGCCAGCAGTTACCGGCTAGCGGGGGGGCTGACGGACGAGCAGTACTTC. This translates into CASSYRLAGGLTDEQYF.